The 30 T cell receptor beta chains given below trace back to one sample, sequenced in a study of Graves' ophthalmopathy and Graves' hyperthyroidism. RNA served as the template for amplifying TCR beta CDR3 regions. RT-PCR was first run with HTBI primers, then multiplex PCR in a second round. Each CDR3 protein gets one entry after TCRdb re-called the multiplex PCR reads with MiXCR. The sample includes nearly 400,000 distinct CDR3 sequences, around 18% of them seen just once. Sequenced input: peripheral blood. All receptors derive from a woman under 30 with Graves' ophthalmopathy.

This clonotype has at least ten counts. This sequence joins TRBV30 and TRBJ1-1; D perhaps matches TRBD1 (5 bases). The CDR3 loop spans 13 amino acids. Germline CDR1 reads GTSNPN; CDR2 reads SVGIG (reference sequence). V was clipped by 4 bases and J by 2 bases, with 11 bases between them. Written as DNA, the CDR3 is TGTGCCTGGACCCTGCGGACAAACACTGAAGCTTTCTTT. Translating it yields CAWTLRTNTEAFF.

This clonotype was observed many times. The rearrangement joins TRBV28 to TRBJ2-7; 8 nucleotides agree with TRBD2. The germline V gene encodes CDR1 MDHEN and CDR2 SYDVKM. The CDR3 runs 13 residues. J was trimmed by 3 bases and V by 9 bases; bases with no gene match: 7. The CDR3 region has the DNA TGTGCCAGTACAACGGGGGGGGGCTACGAGCAGTACTTC. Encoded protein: CASTTGGGYEQYF.

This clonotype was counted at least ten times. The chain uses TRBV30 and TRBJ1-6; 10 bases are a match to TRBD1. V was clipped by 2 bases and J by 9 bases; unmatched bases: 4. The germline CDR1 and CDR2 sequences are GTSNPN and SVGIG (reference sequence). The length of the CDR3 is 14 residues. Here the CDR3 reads CAWSTGTGVSPLHF. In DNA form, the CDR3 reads TGTGCCTGGAGTACCGGGACAGGGGTTTCACCCCTCCACTTT.

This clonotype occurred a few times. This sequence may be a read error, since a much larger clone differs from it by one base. This CDR3 reads CAWSPLYQEAQYF. CDR3 sequence (DNA): TGTGCCTGGAGTCCACTGTACCAAGAGGCCCAGTACTTC. V is TRBV30 and J is TRBJ2-5; no clear D. This CDR3 spans 13 amino acids. Germline loops: CDR1 GTSNPN, CDR2 SVGIG (reference sequence). Full variable domain (rest looked up from reference TRBV30 and TRBJ2-5): SQTIHQWPATLVQPVGSPLSLECTVEGTSNPNLYWYRQAAGRGLQLLFYSVGIGQISSEVPQNLSASRPQDRQFILSSKKLLLSDSGFYLCAWSPLYQEAQYFGPGTRLLVL.

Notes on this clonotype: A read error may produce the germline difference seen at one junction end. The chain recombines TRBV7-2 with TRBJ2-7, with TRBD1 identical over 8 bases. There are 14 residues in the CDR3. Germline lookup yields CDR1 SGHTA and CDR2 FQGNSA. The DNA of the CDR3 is TGTGCCGGCAGCTCGAACAGGGGGATCGACGGGCAGTACTTC. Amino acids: CAGSSNRGIDGQYF.

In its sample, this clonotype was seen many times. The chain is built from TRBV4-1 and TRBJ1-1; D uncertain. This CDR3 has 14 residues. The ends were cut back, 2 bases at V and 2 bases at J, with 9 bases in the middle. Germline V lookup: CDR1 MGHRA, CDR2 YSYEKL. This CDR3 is CASSQNWVNTEAFF. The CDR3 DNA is TGCGCCAGCAGCCAAAATTGGGTTAACACTGAAGCTTTCTTT.

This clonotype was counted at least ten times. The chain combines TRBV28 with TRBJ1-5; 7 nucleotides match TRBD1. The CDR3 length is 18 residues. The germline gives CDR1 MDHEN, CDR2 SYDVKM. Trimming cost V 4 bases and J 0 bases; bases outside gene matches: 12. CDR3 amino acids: CASSSSTGTDYSNQPQHF. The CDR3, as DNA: TGTGCCAGCAGTTCCTCCACCGGGACAGATTATAGCAATCAGCCCCAGCATTTT.

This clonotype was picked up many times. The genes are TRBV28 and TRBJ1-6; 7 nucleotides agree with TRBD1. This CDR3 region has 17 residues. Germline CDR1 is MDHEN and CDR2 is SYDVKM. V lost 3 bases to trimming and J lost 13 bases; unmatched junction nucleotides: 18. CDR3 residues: CASSLPSPTGLKAPLHF. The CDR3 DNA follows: TGTGCCAGCAGTTTGCCATCACCGACAGGGCTAAAAGCGCCCCTCCACTTT.

As DNA, the CDR3 is TGTGCCAGCAATCATAGCCCTGGGGTGGGAGAGACCCAGTACTTC. Its protein product is CASNHSPGVGETQYF. The chain employs TRBV12-3 or TRBV12-4 and TRBJ2-5; D remains ambiguous. V was shortened by 7 bases and J by 4 bases, with 19 bases between the two germline ends. The CDR3 is 15 amino acids.

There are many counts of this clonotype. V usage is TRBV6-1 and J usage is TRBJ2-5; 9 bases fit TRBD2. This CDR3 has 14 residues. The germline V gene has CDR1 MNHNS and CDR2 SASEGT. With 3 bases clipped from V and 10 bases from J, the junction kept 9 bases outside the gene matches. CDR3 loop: CASSEASGARGQYF. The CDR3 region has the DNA TGTGCCAGCAGTGAGGCTAGCGGGGCGAGAGGCCAGTACTTC.

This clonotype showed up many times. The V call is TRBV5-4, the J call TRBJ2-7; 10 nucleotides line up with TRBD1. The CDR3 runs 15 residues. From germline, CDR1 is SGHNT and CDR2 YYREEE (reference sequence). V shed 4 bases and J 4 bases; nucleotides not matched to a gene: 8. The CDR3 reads CASSRIGDRGYEQYF. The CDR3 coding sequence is TGTGCCAGCAGCCGGATAGGGGACAGGGGATACGAGCAGTACTTC.

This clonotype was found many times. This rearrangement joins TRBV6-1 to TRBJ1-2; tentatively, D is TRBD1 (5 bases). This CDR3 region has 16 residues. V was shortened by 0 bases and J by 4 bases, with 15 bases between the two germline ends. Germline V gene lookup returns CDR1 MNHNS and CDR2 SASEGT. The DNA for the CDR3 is TGTGCCAGCAGTGAAGCGACAGCGAGCGGCCTCTATGGCTACACCTTC. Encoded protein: CASSEATASGLYGYTF.

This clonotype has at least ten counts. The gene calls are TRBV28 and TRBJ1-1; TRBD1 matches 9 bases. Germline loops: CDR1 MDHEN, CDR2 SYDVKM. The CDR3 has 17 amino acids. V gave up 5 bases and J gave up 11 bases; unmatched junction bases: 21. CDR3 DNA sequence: TGTGCCAGCAGTGCCCACCCGCCGGGACAGGGTAAGGGTGGTGCTTTCTTT. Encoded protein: CASSAHPPGQGKGGAFF.

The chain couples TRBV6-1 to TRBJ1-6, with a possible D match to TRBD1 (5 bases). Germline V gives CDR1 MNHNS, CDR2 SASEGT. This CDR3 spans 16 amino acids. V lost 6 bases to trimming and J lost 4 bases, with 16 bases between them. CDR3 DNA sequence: TGTGCCAGCAGGACTCCGGGGCGGAATTATAATTCACCCCTCCACTTT. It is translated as CASRTPGRNYNSPLHF.

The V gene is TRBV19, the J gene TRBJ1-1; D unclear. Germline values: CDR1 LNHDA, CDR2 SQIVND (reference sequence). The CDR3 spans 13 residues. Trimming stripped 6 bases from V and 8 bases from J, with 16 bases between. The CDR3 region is CASSPAALGEAFF. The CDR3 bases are TGTGCCAGTAGCCCGGCCGCCCTTGGGGAAGCTTTCTTT.

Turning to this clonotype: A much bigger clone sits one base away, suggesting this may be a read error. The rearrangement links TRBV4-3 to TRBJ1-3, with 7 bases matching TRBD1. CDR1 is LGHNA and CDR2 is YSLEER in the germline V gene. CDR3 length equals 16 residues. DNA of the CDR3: TGCGCCGGCAGCCAAGATTGGGCAGGGGGAGGAAACACCATATATTTT. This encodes CAGSQDWAGGGNTIYF.

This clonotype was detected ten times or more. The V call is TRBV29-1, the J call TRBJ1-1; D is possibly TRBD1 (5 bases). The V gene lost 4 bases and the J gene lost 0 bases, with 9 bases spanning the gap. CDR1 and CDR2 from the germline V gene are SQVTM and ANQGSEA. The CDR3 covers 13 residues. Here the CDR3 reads CSVVRGLNTEAFF. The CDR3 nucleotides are TGCAGCGTTGTTAGGGGACTGAACACTGAAGCTTTCTTT.

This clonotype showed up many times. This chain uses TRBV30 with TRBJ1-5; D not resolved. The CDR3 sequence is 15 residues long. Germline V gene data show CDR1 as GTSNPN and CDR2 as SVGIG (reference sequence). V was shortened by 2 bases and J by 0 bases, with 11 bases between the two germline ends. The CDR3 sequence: CAWSRKGGSNQPQHF. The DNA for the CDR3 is TGTGCCTGGAGTAGAAAGGGAGGTAGCAATCAGCCCCAGCATTTT.

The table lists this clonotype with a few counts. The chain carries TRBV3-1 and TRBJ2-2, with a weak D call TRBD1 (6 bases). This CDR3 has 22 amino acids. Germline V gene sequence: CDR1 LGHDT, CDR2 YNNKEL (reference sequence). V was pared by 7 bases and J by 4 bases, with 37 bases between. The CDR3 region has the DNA TGTGCCAGCACCCCCCAGAGGACCGTAGGTTGGGGGCGGCGAGACGCCACCGGGGAGCTGTTTTTT. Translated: CASTPQRTVGWGRRDATGELFF.

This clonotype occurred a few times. The CDR3 DNA is TGCGCCAGCAGCTTGGAGAGGGGGCCTAATTCACCCCTCCACTTT. This gives the protein CASSLERGPNSPLHF. The chain carries TRBV5-1 and TRBJ1-6; the match to TRBD1 covers 7 bases. CDR1 is SGHRS, CDR2 YFSETQ, per germline. CDR3 length: 15 residues. After removal of 0 bases from V and 6 bases from J, the junction contained 3 bases not matched to a gene.

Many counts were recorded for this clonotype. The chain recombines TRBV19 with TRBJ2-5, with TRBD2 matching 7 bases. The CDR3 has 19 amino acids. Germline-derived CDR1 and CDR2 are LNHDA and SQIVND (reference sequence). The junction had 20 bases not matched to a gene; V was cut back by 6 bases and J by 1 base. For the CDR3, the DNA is TGTGCCAGTAGCCTGGCCCCCCCCCTGGCGGGAGAGCTCCAAGAGACCCAGTACTTC. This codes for CASSLAPPLAGELQETQYF.

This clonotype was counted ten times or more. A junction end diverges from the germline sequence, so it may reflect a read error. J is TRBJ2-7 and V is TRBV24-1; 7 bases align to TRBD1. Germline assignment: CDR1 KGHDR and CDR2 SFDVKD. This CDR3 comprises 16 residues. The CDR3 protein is CATGDPSVTGSYEQYF. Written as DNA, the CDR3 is TGTGCCACCGGTGATCCGTCGGTGACAGGGTCCTACGAGCAGTACTTC.

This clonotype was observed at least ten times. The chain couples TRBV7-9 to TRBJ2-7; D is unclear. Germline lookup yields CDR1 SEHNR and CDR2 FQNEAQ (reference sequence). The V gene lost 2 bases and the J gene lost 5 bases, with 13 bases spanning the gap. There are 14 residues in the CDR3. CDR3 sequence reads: CASSLHAPPNEQYF. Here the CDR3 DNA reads TGTGCCAGCAGCTTACATGCTCCCCCCAACGAGCAGTACTTC.

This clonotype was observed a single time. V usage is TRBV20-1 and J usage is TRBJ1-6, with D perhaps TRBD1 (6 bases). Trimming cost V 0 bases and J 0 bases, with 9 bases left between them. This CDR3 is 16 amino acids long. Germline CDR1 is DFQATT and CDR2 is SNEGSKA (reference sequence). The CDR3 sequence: CSARDTGSSYNSPLHF. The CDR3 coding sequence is TGCAGTGCTAGAGATACAGGGAGCTCCTATAATTCACCCCTCCACTTT.

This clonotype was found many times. This CDR3 reads CASSYGQPNQPQHF. In DNA form, the CDR3 reads TGTGCCAGCAGTTACGGACAGCCCAATCAGCCCCAGCATTTT. The chain couples TRBV2 to TRBJ1-5; weak D call: TRBD1 (6 bases). This CDR3 is built from 14 residues. Germline lookup yields CDR1 SNHLY and CDR2 FYNNEI. Trimming left V 5 bases short and J 3 bases short, with 11 bases between.

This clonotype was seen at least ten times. The CDR3 sequence is CATSPRGGGELFF. The CDR3 nucleotides read TGTGCCACCTCCCCGCGGGGAGGCGGGGAGCTGTTTTTT. This chain joins TRBV24-1 and TRBJ2-2, with D maybe TRBD2 (6 bases). Trimming left V 9 bases short and J 7 bases short, with 14 bases between. The CDR3 runs 13 residues. Germline CDR1 KGHDR, CDR2 SFDVKD.

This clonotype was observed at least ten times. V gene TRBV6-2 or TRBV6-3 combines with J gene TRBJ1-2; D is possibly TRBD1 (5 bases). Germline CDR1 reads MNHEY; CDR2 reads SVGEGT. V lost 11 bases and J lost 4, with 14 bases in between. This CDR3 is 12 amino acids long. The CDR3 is CAVGRGIYGYTF. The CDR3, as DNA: TGTGCCGTCGGGCGGGGGATCTATGGCTACACCTTC.

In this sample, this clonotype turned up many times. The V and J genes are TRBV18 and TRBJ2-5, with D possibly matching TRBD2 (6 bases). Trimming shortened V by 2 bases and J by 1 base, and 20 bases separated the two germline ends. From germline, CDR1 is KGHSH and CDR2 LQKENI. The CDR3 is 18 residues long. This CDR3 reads CASSPIHDPRGAQETQYF. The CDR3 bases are TGTGCCAGCTCACCAATCCACGACCCTCGCGGGGCCCAAGAGACCCAGTACTTC.

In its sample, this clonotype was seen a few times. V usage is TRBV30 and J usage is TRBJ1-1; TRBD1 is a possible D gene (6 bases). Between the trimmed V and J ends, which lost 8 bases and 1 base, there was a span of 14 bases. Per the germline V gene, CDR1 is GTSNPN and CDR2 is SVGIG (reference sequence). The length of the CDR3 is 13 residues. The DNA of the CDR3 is TGTGCCCCTGCCGGGGGGCGGAACACTGAAGCTTTCTTT. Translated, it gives CAPAGGRNTEAFF.

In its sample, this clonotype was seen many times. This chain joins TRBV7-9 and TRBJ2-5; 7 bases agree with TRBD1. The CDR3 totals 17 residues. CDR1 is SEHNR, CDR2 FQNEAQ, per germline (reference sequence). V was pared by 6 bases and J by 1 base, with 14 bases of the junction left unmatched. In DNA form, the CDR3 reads TGTGCCAGCAGTCGAGCCAGCCGGGACAGCCGCCAAGAGACCCAGTACTTC. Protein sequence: CASSRASRDSRQETQYF.